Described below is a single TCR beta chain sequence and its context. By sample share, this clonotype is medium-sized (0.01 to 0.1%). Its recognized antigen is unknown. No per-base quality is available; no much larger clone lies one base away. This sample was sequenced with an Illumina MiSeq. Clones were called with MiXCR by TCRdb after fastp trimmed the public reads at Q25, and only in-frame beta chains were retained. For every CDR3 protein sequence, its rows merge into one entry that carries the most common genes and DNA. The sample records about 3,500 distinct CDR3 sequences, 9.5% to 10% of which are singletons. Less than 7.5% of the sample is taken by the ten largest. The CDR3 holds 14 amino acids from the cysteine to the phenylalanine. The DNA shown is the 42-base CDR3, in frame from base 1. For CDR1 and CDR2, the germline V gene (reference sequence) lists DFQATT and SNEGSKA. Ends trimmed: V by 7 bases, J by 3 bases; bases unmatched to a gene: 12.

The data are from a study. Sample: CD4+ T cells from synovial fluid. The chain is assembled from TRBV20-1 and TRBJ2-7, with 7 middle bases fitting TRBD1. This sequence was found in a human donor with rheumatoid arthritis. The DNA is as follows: TGCAGTGTTCAGATTCCGGGACAGATCTACGAGCAGTACTTC. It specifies CSVQIPGQIYEQYF.